The clone carrying this TCR beta chain turned up a few times. Its cognate antigen is unknown. Sequence at one end of the junction differs from germline and may be a read error. cDNA carried unique molecular identifiers, and a universal primer site was added by template switching. TCRdb itself ran the 5' RACE reads through MiXCR, one entry per CDR3 protein. Of fewer than 450,000 distinct CDR3 sequences listed, roughly 9% were seen once; the top ten hold approximately 8.9%. These data come from a study of identical twins. Donors were all healthy Caucasians. Whole-study findings and limits: The study found weaker excess twin sharing in beta out-of-frame sequences. Because invariant MAIT and iNKT cells could be present, zero-insertion analyses could be partly confounded.

There are 18 residues in the CDR3. Input material: naive T cells sorted from blood. The source is a woman in her fifties or sixties in good health. The chain is built from TRBV12-3 or TRBV12-4 and TRBJ2-1; 12 bases are shared with TRBD2. CDR3 amino acids: CASSLPSGRVGSYDEQFF. The CDR3 DNA is TGTGCCAGCAGTCTACCTAGCGGGAGGGTGGGATCCTACGATGAGCAGTTCTTC.